The clone carrying this TCR beta chain has more than one count but fewer than ten. Antigen specificity is unknown. The source of the sample is a study of T-cell memory formation after mild COVID-19. Findings and limits, study-wide: CD4+ contracting clones were mainly CM and EM; CD8+ ones, EMRA. Pre-infection memory harbored some responding clones, suggesting cross-reactive memory joined.

cDNA libraries for TCR alpha and TCR beta, carrying sample barcodes and UMIs, came from 5'RACE with constant-segment primers. TCRdb processed the 5' RACE reads anew with MiXCR; each CDR3 protein has one entry. The data hold 40,000 to 60,000 distinct CDR3 sequences, with around 7.2% observed a single time. CDR1 and CDR2 from the germline V gene are LGHDT and YNNKEL (reference sequence). Trimming left V 4 bases short and J 1 base short, with 10 bases between. This CDR3 region has 15 residues. The specimen sequenced was PBMCs or a T cell subset sorted from them (not recorded which). The clonotype comes from a man younger than 30 who had mild COVID-19 (a few samples of this study predate the infection). Cell type and time point are not known. V is TRBV3-1 and J is TRBJ2-2; D tentatively fits TRBD1 or TRBD2 (6 bases each). The DNA for the CDR3 is TGTGCCAGCAGCCGCGGGACACTGAACACCGGGGAGCTGTTTTTT. It yields the protein CASSRGTLNTGELFF.